This T cell receptor (beta chain) was retrieved from a study of OX40 agonist ivuxolimab in advanced cancers. Profiling relied on immunoSEQ multiplex PCR, and the TCRdb table lists in-frame clones only, not all of them. Here the sample spans more than 35,000 clones, about three quarters being singletons. This clone was counted once. The CDR3 consists of 16 residues. V gave up 4 bases and J gave up 1 base, with 17 bases separating them. The germline CDR1 and CDR2 sequences are SGDLS and YYNGEE. V usage is TRBV9 and J usage is TRBJ1-1; D gene unclear. This material consisted of CD4+ or CD8+ T cells sorted from blood, taken in a trial of the OX40 agonist ivuxolimab. This receptor was identified in an adult with an advanced solid tumor such as melanoma, head and neck, liver or kidney cancer. CDR3: CASSPPGMGRNTEAFF. For the CDR3, the DNA is TGTGCCAGCAGCCCTCCGGGGATGGGAAGGAACACTGAAGCTTTCTTT. The full variable domain, with the rest looked up from reference TRBV9 and TRBJ1-1, is DSGVTQTPKHLITATGQRVTLRCSPRSGDLSVYWYQQSLDQGLQFLIQYYNGEERAKGNILERFSAQQFPDLHSELNLSSLELGDSALYFCASSPPGMGRNTEAFFGQGTRLTVV.